This entry concerns a single T cell receptor (beta chain). The sample belongs to a study of shared clonotypes between healthy human individuals. Generated by immunoSEQ multiplex PCR, the TCRdb table keeps only in-frame clones and is missing some. Found here are about 2.3 million clones, around 92% of them singletons; the top ten hold about 0.36%. There are 14 residues in the CDR3. Deletions cut 8 bases from V and 4 bases from J, with 21 bases between. Germline lookup yields CDR1 GTSNPN and CDR2 SVGIG (reference sequence). The clonotype originates from a man between 18 and 29 years old in good health. Some clones in this sample may be carry-over from other donors' samples. The chain is built from TRBV30 and TRBJ2-7, with a possible D match to TRBD2 (6 bases). Sequenced: naive CD4+ T cells from PBMCs. The subset was: CD45RA+ positively selected. CDR3 in amino acids: CAGAWLGRQYEQYF. The CDR3 DNA is TGTGCCGGAGCTTGGTTGGGGAGGCAGTACGAGCAGTACTTC.